The 11 T cell receptor beta chains given below trace back to one sample, sequenced in a study of tumor and adjacent non-tumor tissue in lung cancer. A modified ARM-PCR protocol with three rounds of nested PCR amplified TCRbeta. TCRdb ran MiXCR on the multiplex PCR reads and lists one entry per CDR3 protein. The table shows roughly 76,000 distinct CDR3 sequences, with roughly 75% occurring only once. No cell sorting was done before RNA was extracted from the tissue. Sequencing input: lung tumor tissue. The receptors here all came from a woman aged 70 to 79 with non-small cell lung cancer.

With respect to this clonotype: One junction end disagrees with the germline gene, perhaps due to a read error. This chain connects TRBV4-1 to TRBJ2-7; D may match TRBD1 or TRBD2 (6 bases each). The length of the CDR3 is 15 residues. Germline-derived CDR1 and CDR2 are MGHRA and YSYEKL. The CDR3 region has the DNA TGCGCCAGTAGCCAAGGAGGAGGGGGAGCCTACGAGCGGTACTTC. It specifies CASSQGGGGAYERYF.

The chain couples TRBV6-6 to TRBJ2-1; 9 bases fit TRBD2. This CDR3 contains 16 residues. Germline-derived CDR1 and CDR2 are MNHNY and SVGAGI (reference sequence). V shed 10 bases, J shed 10 bases, and the junction held 20 bases outside the gene matches. DNA of the CDR3: TGTGCCAACAGAGACCATACTTGCGGGAGGGCCGGGGAGCAGTTCTTC. Its protein is CANRDHTCGRAGEQFF.

Comments on this clonotype: Without the conserved terminal phenylalanine or tryptophan, this CDR3 likely stems from a read error. The J gene is TRBJ1-1, the V gene TRBV28, with 8 bases that match TRBD1. The CDR3 contains 17 residues. Germline V gene sequence: CDR1 MDHEN, CDR2 SYDVKM. J gave up 0 bases and V 4 bases, and 10 bases lay outside the gene matches. The CDR3 bases are TGTGCCAGCAGTTCTAGGACAGGGAGCTTAGTGAACACTGAAGCTTTCATT. This gives the protein CASSSRTGSLVNTEAFI.

Turning to this clonotype: At one end the junction does not follow the germline gene, possibly because of a read error. The CDR3 DNA sequence: TGCAGCCTTCAACGAGGCGGGAGTGCAGATACTCAGTATTTT. The encoded protein is CSLQRGGSADTQYF. The chain combines TRBV29-1 with TRBJ2-3; 7 bases map to TRBD2. CDR3 length: 14 residues. Germline loops: CDR1 SQVTM, CDR2 ANQGSEA.

Details on this clonotype: The junction differs from germline at one of its ends, possibly a read error. The chain joins TRBV4-2 to TRBJ2-7; 11 bases line up with TRBD2. There are 19 residues in the CDR3. Per germline, CDR1 LGHNA and CDR2 YNFKEQ. The CDR3 here is CDSSQTHQTGTSGSYEQYF. In nucleotides, the CDR3 is TGCGACAGCAGCCAAACACATCAGACCGGGACTAGCGGCTCCTACGAGCAGTACTTC.

This clonotype was observed many times. This chain links TRBV13 with TRBJ1-2; D is undetermined. Germline lookup yields CDR1 PRHDT and CDR2 FYEKMQ (reference sequence). This CDR3 is 13 amino acids long. V gave up 5 bases and J gave up 4 bases, with 11 bases separating them. The CDR3 nucleotides are TGTGCCAGCAGCCCAGGCCGGGGCTATGGCTACACCTTC. Amino acid sequence: CASSPGRGYGYTF.

This clonotype has at least ten counts. The chain recombines TRBV4-1 with TRBJ1-2; 7 bases are a match to TRBD1. Trimming removed 2 bases from V and 2 bases from J; junction bases left unmatched: 11. The CDR3 spans 17 residues. Per germline, CDR1 MGHRA and CDR2 YSYEKL. This CDR3 reads CASSQSYETGRNYGYTF. The CDR3 DNA reads as TGCGCCAGCAGCCAATCATACGAGACAGGGAGAAACTATGGCTACACCTTC.

A note on this clonotype: One end of the junction does not line up with germline, which may come from a read error. The CDR3 DNA follows: TGCGCCAGCAGCTCCCACTTAGCGGGAGGTTCCTACAATGACCAGTACTTC. It yields the protein CASSSHLAGGSYNDQYF. The chain combines TRBV11-1 with TRBJ2-1, with 10 nucleotides matching TRBD2. TRBJ2-5 matches the DNA end more closely, so the J call is doubtful. This CDR3 has 17 amino acids. Germline V gene data show CDR1 as SGHAT and CDR2 as FQDESV (reference sequence).

With respect to this clonotype: Compared with germline, one end of the junction differs, possibly owing to a read error. The chain has TRBV20-1 and TRBJ2-5; TRBD2 aligns across 8 bases. This CDR3 is built from 14 residues. Germline loops: CDR1 DFQATT, CDR2 SNEGSKA (reference sequence). Written as DNA, the CDR3 is TGCAGTTCTAGTACACTAGCGGATCGAGAGACCCAGTACTTC. Translating it yields CSSSTLADRETQYF.

Comment on this clonotype: A junction boundary mismatches the germline segment, possibly from a read error. The V call is TRBV10-1, the J call TRBJ2-2; 10 bases fit TRBD2. The germline V gene has CDR1 WNHNN and CDR2 SYGVQD (reference sequence). The CDR3 runs 16 residues. The DNA for the CDR3 is TGCGCCAGCACTTTTCTAGCGGGAGATGACACCGGGGAGCTGATTTTT. It encodes CASTFLAGDDTGELIF.

Comment on this clonotype: An end of the junction differs from the germline gene, which may be a read error. CDR3 sequence reads: CTSSYSARARTGEASF. CDR3 DNA: TGTACCAGCAGTTACTCGGCTAGGGCCAGGACGGGTGAAGCTTCCTTT. The J gene is TRBJ1-1, the V gene TRBV6-5; D remains ambiguous. Per germline, CDR1 MNHEY and CDR2 SVGAGI. The CDR3 extends over 16 amino acids.